This paragraph reports one TCR beta chain. This clone was counted a few times. It lacks a known antigen. Per-base quality was not reported, and no clone a single base away is much larger than it. The germline V gene (reference sequence) supplies CDR1 LNHDA and CDR2 SQIVND. V is pruned by 6 bases and J by 6 bases, leaving 11 bases of the junction without a gene match. The CDR3 covers 15 residues, taking in both the cysteine and the phenylalanine. Solely the CDR3 DNA is kept, with 45 bases framed from the first base. This sample stems from a study of OX40 agonist ivuxolimab in advanced cancers. As for the study more broadly: Ivuxolimab was an agonistic, fully human IgG2 monoclonal antibody directed against OX40 (CD134), a costimulatory receptor. Intravenous ivuxolimab was administered to patients every 2 weeks at six dose levels: 0.01, 0.1, 0.3, 1.5, 3 and 10 mg/kg. In the dose-escalation cohort, approximately 82% of patients were male, and the mean age was approximately 64 years, with a range of roughly 23 to 85. Among the roughly 54 dose-escalation patients, about 20 had hepatocellular carcinoma, 15 or so melanoma, 9 renal cell carcinoma and 9 head and neck cancer. Partial responses occurred in three dose-escalation patients: two with cutaneous melanoma and one with hepatocellular carcinoma. Peripheral TCRbeta sequencing aimed to test whether ivuxolimab altered TCR sequence diversity and caused clonal T-cell expansion. Patients were allowed to have had prior anti-PD-1, anti-PD-L1 or anti-CTLA-4 therapy, and around 40% of the dose-escalation patients had previously received checkpoint inhibitors. The paper reports the monotherapy dose-escalation portion (N = 52 patients) of the phase I ivuxolimab trial. Overall study outcomes, separate from this receptor: Low levels of normalized T-cell clonal expansion were also seen in some nonresponding patients. In the 0.1-3.0 mg/kg groups, partial responders had among the lowest normalized peripheral clonal expansion, particularly in CD8+ T cells. The antigen specificity of the peripheral T cells that underwent clonal expansion was not determined. After ivuxolimab, CD8+ T cells had more expanded clones than CD4+ T cells on average. Clonal expansion of both CD4+ and CD8+ blood T cells was observed from baseline to week 6 at doses 0.1 to 3.0 mg/kg.

Patients with a history of autoimmune disease or receiving systemic immunosuppression were excluded from the trial. Peripheral blood for TCR sequencing was collected from all dose cohorts at baseline, on cycle 4 day 1, and on cycle 7 day 1. The samples were taken from a phase I, first-in-human, multicenter, open-label dose-escalation trial of ivuxolimab. Adults with locally advanced or metastatic melanoma, renal cell carcinoma, hepatocellular carcinoma or head and neck squamous cell carcinoma were enrolled in the trial. Before TCR sequencing, CD4+ and CD8+ T cells were separately sorted from peripheral blood. Genomic DNA was extracted from sorted cells for sequencing of the TCRbeta CDR3 region. TCRbeta CDR3 regions were sequenced using the immunoSEQ Assay. The immuneACCESS repertoire file appears here via TCRdb, limited to in-frame rearrangements. These files lack a portion of the clones; in checked studies, under half of the deficit traces to unresolved V genes, and the cause of the others is not known. Within this sample are approximately 84,000 clones, with approximately 89% of them counted one time only. The ten largest clones take up 0.15% to 0.2% of the sample.

The source of this sequence is an adult with an advanced solid tumor such as melanoma, head and neck, liver or kidney cancer. Here the chain combines TRBV19 and TRBJ2-1, with TRBD1 matching 7 junction bases. Sequencing was performed on CD4+ or CD8+ T cells sorted from blood, taken in a trial of the OX40 agonist ivuxolimab. For the CDR3, the sequence is CASRGRGQLLNEQFF. The bases read TGTGCCAGTAGGGGCCGGGGACAGCTTCTCAATGAGCAGTTCTTC.